These 3 T cell receptor beta chains share one sample of origin, sequenced in a study of T cell responses to AZD1222 COVID-19 vaccine. Measured with immunoSEQ multiplex PCR; TCRdb has only the in-frame clones, and not every one. The top ten clones hold more than 15% of a sample with around 94,000 clones, less than 90% of them seen once. Material: peripheral blood, obtained on day 0 of AZD1222 vaccination. These receptors were collected from an adult in good health.

The rearrangement uses TRBV19 and TRBJ1-1; 8 bases match TRBD1. Trimming removed 7 bases from V and 4 bases from J; junction bases left unmatched: 11. The length of the CDR3 is 15 residues. Germline V gives CDR1 LNHDA, CDR2 SQIVND (reference sequence). CDR3 sequence (DNA): TGTGCCAGTACAGGGGGCTGGGTGGGGATCACTGAAGCTTTCTTT. Protein sequence: CASTGGWVGITEAFF. Full variable domain (outside the CDR3, taken from reference TRBV19 and TRBJ1-1): DGGITQSPKYLFRKEGQNVTLSCEQNLNHDAMYWYRQDPGQGLRLIYYSQIVNDFQKGDIAEGYSVSREKKESFPLTVTSAQKNPTAFYLCASTGGWVGITEAFFGQGTRLTVV.

The rearrangement links TRBV6-5 to TRBJ2-1; 9 nucleotides agree with TRBD2. The CDR3 runs 14 residues. The trim removed 6 bases at V and 5 bases at J, leaving 5 bases unmatched. CDR1 and CDR2 from the germline V gene are MNHEY and SVGAGI. The CDR3 DNA sequence: TGTGCCAGCAGAAGCGGGGGGCTTAACAATGAGCAGTTCTTC. It codes for CASRSGGLNNEQFF.

The chain combines TRBV6-5 with TRBJ2-1; 8 nucleotides agree with TRBD1. The CDR3 is 14 amino acids. The germline CDR1 and CDR2 sequences are MNHEY and SVGAGI. Unmatched junction bases numbered 12, after V lost 11 bases and J lost 6 bases. CDR3 in DNA: TGTGCCGCGGCTCCGGACAGGGCTTCCAATGAGCAGTTCTTC. This translates into CAAAPDRASNEQFF.